The clone carrying this T cell receptor beta chain was detected a few times. Its antigen is not identified. V shed 5 bases, J shed 3 bases, and the junction held 15 bases outside the gene matches. The germline gives CDR1 SGHTA, CDR2 FQGNSA. The CDR3 contains 17 residues. The data are from a study of identical twins. Study-level results: The study drew conclusions from cross-sectional statistical analysis, not from following the same donors. Twin pairs' shared out-of-frame alpha sequences were enriched in low generation probability. Beta clonotypes that were abundant in cord blood contained fewer insertions, a pattern absent from memory repertoires.

With template switching, a universal primer site was added, and the cDNA carried unique molecular identifiers. TCRdb reanalysed the 5' RACE reads using MiXCR and keeps one entry per CDR3 protein. The table shows 400,000 to 500,000 distinct CDR3 sequences, with approximately 18% occurring only once. The receptor comes from a man aged 45-65 years in good health. Sequencing used naive T cells sorted from blood. The gene calls are TRBV7-2 and TRBJ2-7; 8 bases match TRBD1. CDR3 DNA sequence: TGTGCCAGCAGCGAACCCTACCCGGGACAGGTTTTCTACGAGCAGTACTTC. Its protein is CASSEPYPGQVFYEQYF. Looking up the rest from reference TRBV7-2 and TRBJ2-7 gives the full variable domain: GAGVSQSPSNKVTEKGKDVELRCDPISGHTALYWYRQSLGQGLEFLIYFQGNSAPDKSGLPSDRFSAERTGGSVSTLTIQRTQQEDSAVYLCASSEPYPGQVFYEQYFGPGTRLTVT.